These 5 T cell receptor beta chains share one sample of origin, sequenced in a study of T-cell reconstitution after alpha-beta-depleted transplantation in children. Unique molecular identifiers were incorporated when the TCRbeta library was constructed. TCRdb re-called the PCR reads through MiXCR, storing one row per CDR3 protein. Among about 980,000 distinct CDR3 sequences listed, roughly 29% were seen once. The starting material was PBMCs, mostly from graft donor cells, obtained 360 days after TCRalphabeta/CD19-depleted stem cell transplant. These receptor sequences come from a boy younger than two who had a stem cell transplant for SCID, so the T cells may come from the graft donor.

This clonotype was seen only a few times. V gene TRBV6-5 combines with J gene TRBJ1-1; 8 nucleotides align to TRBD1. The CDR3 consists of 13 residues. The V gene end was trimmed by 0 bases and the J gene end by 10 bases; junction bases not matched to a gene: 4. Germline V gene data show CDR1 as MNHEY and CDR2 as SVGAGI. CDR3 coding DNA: TGTGCCAGCAGTTACTCGGACAGGGTGCCAGCTTTCTTT. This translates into CASSYSDRVPAFF.

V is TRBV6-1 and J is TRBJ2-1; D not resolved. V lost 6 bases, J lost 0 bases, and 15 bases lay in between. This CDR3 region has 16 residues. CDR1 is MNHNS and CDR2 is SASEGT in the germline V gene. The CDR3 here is CASSLGLQSSYNEQFF. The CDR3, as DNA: TGTGCCAGCAGCCTAGGGCTTCAGAGCTCCTACAATGAGCAGTTCTTC.

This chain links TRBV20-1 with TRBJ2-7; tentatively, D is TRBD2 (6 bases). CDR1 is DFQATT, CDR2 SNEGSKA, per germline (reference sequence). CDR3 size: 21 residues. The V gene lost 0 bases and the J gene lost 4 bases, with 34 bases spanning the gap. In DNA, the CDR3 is TGCAGTGCTAGAGATCCTGAGGCCCGGGGCAGGGACTTCGGCTCCCTTTACGAGCAGTACTTC. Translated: CSARDPEARGRDFGSLYEQYF.

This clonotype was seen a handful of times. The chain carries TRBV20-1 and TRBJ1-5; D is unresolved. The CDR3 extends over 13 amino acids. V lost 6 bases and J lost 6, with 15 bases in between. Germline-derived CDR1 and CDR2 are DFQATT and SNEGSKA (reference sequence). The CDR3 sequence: CSAGPRFGQPQHF. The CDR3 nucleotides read TGCAGTGCAGGACCCCGTTTCGGTCAGCCCCAGCATTTT.

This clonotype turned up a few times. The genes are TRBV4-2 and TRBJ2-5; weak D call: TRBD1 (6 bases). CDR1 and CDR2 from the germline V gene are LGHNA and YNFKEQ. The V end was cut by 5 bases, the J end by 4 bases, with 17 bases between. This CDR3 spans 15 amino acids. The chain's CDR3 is CASSKRTGWGETQYF. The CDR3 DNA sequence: TGTGCCAGCAGCAAAAGAACAGGGTGGGGAGAGACCCAGTACTTC.